These 25 T cell receptor beta chains share one sample of origin, sequenced in a study of shared clonotypes between healthy human individuals. Method: immunoSEQ multiplex PCR; TCRdb's copy keeps in-frame clones and lacks some. The top ten hold roughly 16% of the sample, which has roughly 300,000 clones, roughly 87% seen once. The specimen was memory CD8+ T cells sorted from blood. The subset: CD45RO+ cells pooled with CCR7-negative TemRA cells. The receptor source for this set is a man between 18 and 29 years old in good health.

The chain has TRBV9 and TRBJ1-2; D is ambiguous. Trimming removed 0 bases from V and 6 bases from J, with 15 bases in between. The CDR3 consists of 15 residues. CDR1 is SGDLS and CDR2 is YYNGEE in the germline V gene. CDR3 in DNA: TGTGCCAGCAGCGTAGGATTGGGATGGGGTGATGGCTACACCTTC. Amino acid sequence: CASSVGLGWGDGYTF.

The CDR3 sequence: CASSQDKVGSYEQYF. CDR3 sequence (DNA): TGCGCCAGCAGCCAAGATAAGGTCGGCAGCTACGAGCAGTACTTC. This rearrangement joins TRBV4-1 to TRBJ2-7; D unresolved. Germline V gene data show CDR1 as MGHRA and CDR2 as YSYEKL. The CDR3 runs to 15 residues. The V end was cut by 0 bases, the J end by 3 bases, with 12 bases between.

V and J are TRBV10-2 and TRBJ2-7; perhaps TRBD1 as D (5 bases). Germline lookup yields CDR1 WSHSY and CDR2 SAAADI. V was shortened by 2 bases and J by 0 bases, with 14 bases between the two germline ends. This CDR3 spans 16 amino acids. CDR3 sequence (DNA): TGCGCCAGCAGTGAGAGCGTGGGGCGCTCCTCCTACGAGCAGTACTTC. It codes for CASSESVGRSSYEQYF.

The V call is TRBV7-9, the J call TRBJ1-1; D is perhaps TRBD1 (6 bases). Deletions cut 5 bases from V and 7 bases from J, with 11 bases between. The CDR3 is 12 amino acids. In germline, CDR1 is SEHNR, CDR2 FQNEAQ (reference sequence). The CDR3 is CASSRQVLEAFF. CDR3 DNA sequence: TGTGCCAGCAGCAGACAGGTCCTTGAAGCTTTCTTT.

The chain carries TRBV7-9 and TRBJ2-3; 11 nucleotides match TRBD2. Germline V gives CDR1 SEHNR, CDR2 FQNEAQ (reference sequence). J lost 6 bases, V lost 1 base, and 3 bases had no gene match. The CDR3 length is 15 residues. The CDR3 DNA reads TGTGCCAGCAGCTTAGGGACTAGCGGGTTTGATACGCAGTATTTT. Protein: CASSLGTSGFDTQYF.

This rearrangement joins TRBV7-2 to TRBJ1-1; D remains unclear. V lost 1 base and J 6 bases, leaving 6 bases between the germline ends. Germline V gene data show CDR1 as SGHTA and CDR2 as FQGNSA. The CDR3 covers 12 residues. The CDR3 is CASSLGTAEAFF. The CDR3 coding sequence is TGTGCCAGCAGCTTAGGAACAGCTGAAGCTTTCTTT.

V is TRBV10-3 and J is TRBJ1-1; D gene uncertain. There are 12 residues in the CDR3. Looked up from germline, CDR1 is ENHRY and CDR2 is SYGVKD. The ends were cut back, 8 bases at V and 12 bases at J, with 19 bases in the middle. The CDR3 nucleotides are TGTGCCATCCGGGAAAGGCCCTCAGTAACTTTCTTT. Protein sequence: CAIRERPSVTFF.

The chain recombines TRBV7-6 with TRBJ1-3; D perhaps matches TRBD1 (5 bases). Germline V CDR1 and CDR2: SGHVS, FNYEAQ. This CDR3 has 18 amino acids. With 5 bases removed from V and 4 bases from J, the gap between germline ends came to 24 bases. CDR3: CASSISPGPEGIGNTIYF. The CDR3 DNA follows: TGTGCCAGCAGCATTAGCCCGGGGCCTGAAGGGATAGGAAACACCATATATTTT.

The V gene is TRBV30, the J gene TRBJ2-7, with no clear D. Per the germline V gene, CDR1 is GTSNPN and CDR2 is SVGIG (reference sequence). The CDR3 sequence is 12 residues long. Trimming removed 0 bases from V and 7 bases from J, with 10 bases in between. The CDR3 nucleotides are TGTGCCTGGAGTGTAATGGGTGAAGAGCAGTACTTC. Its translation: CAWSVMGEEQYF.

The chain couples TRBV4-1 to TRBJ1-2, with no clear D. This CDR3 contains 17 residues. V was pared by 5 bases and J by 5 bases, with 24 bases between. The germline gives CDR1 MGHRA, CDR2 YSYEKL. CDR3 loop: CASSSNLLFRFPYGYTF. The CDR3 DNA reads as TGCGCCAGCAGCTCCAATCTTCTCTTTCGGTTTCCTTATGGCTACACCTTC.

The chain combines TRBV19 with TRBJ2-4; D possibly corresponds to TRBD2 (6 bases). The CDR3 has 11 residues. The V gene lost 3 bases and the J gene lost 15 bases, with 12 bases spanning the gap. The V gene's germline CDR1 is LNHDA and CDR2 SQIVND (reference sequence). CDR3: CASSIPGVLYF. The CDR3 DNA sequence: TGTGCCAGTAGTATCCCGGGGGTTCTGTACTTC.

The table lists this clone with a few counts. The V call is TRBV27, the J call TRBJ2-7; no reliable D call. Germline V gene sequence: CDR1 MNHEY, CDR2 SMNVEV (reference sequence). CDR3 length equals 14 residues. Trimming shortened V by 4 bases and J by 0 bases, and 10 bases separated the two germline ends. The CDR3 region has the DNA TGTGCCAGCAGTTGGGCGGTAAACTCCTACGAGCAGTACTTC. This encodes CASSWAVNSYEQYF.

The chain couples TRBV4-1 to TRBJ2-3, with TRBD1 identical over 7 bases. J was trimmed by 4 bases and V by 0 bases; bases with no gene match: 1. The CDR3 totals 14 residues. Germline V CDR1 and CDR2: MGHRA, YSYEKL. CDR3: CASSQDQGADTQYF. CDR3 nucleotide sequence: TGCGCCAGCAGCCAAGATCAGGGGGCAGATACGCAGTATTTT.

This chain connects TRBV7-8 to TRBJ1-1, with TRBD1 matching over 8 bases. V dropped 5 bases and J dropped 5; count of bases not matched to a gene: 7. The germline CDR1 and CDR2 sequences are SGHVS and FQNEAQ. The CDR3 length is 14 residues. In nucleotides, the CDR3 is TGTGCCAGCAGCCCGGCAGGGGGCCGGACTGAAGCTTTCTTT. This codes for CASSPAGGRTEAFF.

The CDR3 is CASRTGTNSYNEQFF. CDR3 DNA sequence: TGCGCCAGCAGAACCGGGACTAATTCCTACAATGAGCAGTTCTTC. The chain employs TRBV10-2 and TRBJ2-1; 7 bases map to TRBD2. CDR3 length: 15 residues. V dropped 6 bases and J dropped 1; count of bases not matched to a gene: 6. Germline lookup yields CDR1 WSHSY and CDR2 SAAADI.

The V and J genes are TRBV4-1 and TRBJ2-5, with 10 bases matching TRBD1. The CDR3 spans 16 residues. V shed 4 bases and J 4 bases; nucleotides not matched to a gene: 9. Germline V CDR1 and CDR2: MGHRA, YSYEKL. The CDR3 coding sequence is TGCGCCAGCAGCCTTAGACAGGGGGCTACAGGAGAGACCCAGTACTTC. Translation: CASSLRQGATGETQYF.

The chain joins TRBV28 to TRBJ1-4; 7 positions match TRBD1. V lost 8 bases and J lost 6; bases outside the gene matches: 9. Germline V gene data show CDR1 as MDHEN and CDR2 as SYDVKM. The CDR3 covers 14 residues. The CDR3 loop is CASQRQGRDEKLFF. For the CDR3, the DNA is TGTGCCAGCCAGCGACAGGGACGGGATGAAAAACTGTTTTTT.

The gene calls are TRBV18 and TRBJ2-4; D not resolved. Germline V gene data show CDR1 as KGHSH and CDR2 as LQKENI. The CDR3 spans 15 residues. V was clipped by 0 bases and J by 1 base, with 7 bases between them. The CDR3 sequence: CASSPPSRAKNIQYF. The CDR3 region has the DNA TGTGCCAGCTCACCACCATCCAGGGCCAAAAACATTCAGTACTTC.

Comments on this clone: The sample contains more than one DNA sequence encoding this CDR3. This sequence joins TRBV5-4 and TRBJ2-7, with a tentative D call TRBD1 (6 bases). Germline CDR1 reads SGHNT; CDR2 reads YYREEE (reference sequence). The CDR3 length is 15 residues. V was trimmed by 0 bases and J by 0 bases, leaving 10 bases between them. CDR3 sequence reads: CASSLGQGSSYEQYF. The DNA of the CDR3 is TGTGCCAGCAGCTTGGGGCAGGGGAGCTCCTACGAGCAGTACTTC.

The V gene is TRBV6-1, the J gene TRBJ2-1; 7 nucleotides match TRBD2. With 2 bases clipped from V and 9 bases from J, the junction kept 16 bases outside the gene matches. CDR3 length: 17 amino acids. Germline values: CDR1 MNHNS, CDR2 SASEGT. The CDR3 coding sequence is TGTGCCAGCAGTGAAACTCGAGCGGGGCTCGGTTACGGTGAGCAGTTCTTC. Its translation: CASSETRAGLGYGEQFF.

The chain couples TRBV29-1 to TRBJ2-2; D is unresolved. With 2 bases removed from V and 0 bases from J, the gap between germline ends came to 13 bases. The V gene's germline CDR1 is SQVTM and CDR2 ANQGSEA. The CDR3 length is 16 residues. The CDR3 DNA sequence: TGCAGCGTTGAAATTAGGGCTTTTGCGAACACCGGGGAGCTGTTTTTT. Translating it yields CSVEIRAFANTGELFF.

The chain joins TRBV7-9 to TRBJ2-6, with no clear D. CDR1 and CDR2 (germline): SEHNR, FQNEAQ (reference sequence). CDR3 length: 14 residues. Deletions cut 5 bases from V and 1 base from J, with 6 bases between. CDR3 sequence reads: CASSPRSGANVLTF. The DNA of the CDR3 is TGTGCCAGCAGCCCAAGGTCTGGGGCCAACGTCCTGACTTTC.

The chain combines TRBV7-8 with TRBJ1-3; 7 positions agree with TRBD1. This CDR3 spans 16 amino acids. Germline V lookup: CDR1 SGHVS, CDR2 FQNEAQ. V was pared by 3 bases and J by 0 bases, with 5 bases of the junction left unmatched. CDR3 amino acids: CASSFTGTASGNTIYF. CDR3 DNA sequence: TGTGCCAGCAGCTTCACCGGGACAGCCTCTGGAAACACCATATATTTT.

The rearrangement uses TRBV4-1 and TRBJ2-7, with D perhaps matching TRBD1 (5 bases). Germline V gene sequence: CDR1 MGHRA, CDR2 YSYEKL. This CDR3 has 13 amino acids. The V and J ends lost 4 bases and 5 bases respectively, with 12 bases between them. The CDR3 protein is CASSPAPGHEQYF. The CDR3, as DNA: TGCGCCAGCAGCCCAGCCCCAGGGCACGAGCAGTACTTC.

The chain employs TRBV30 and TRBJ1-6; no clear D gene. V lost 3 bases, J lost 1 base, and 7 bases lay in between. The CDR3 spans 14 residues. Per germline, CDR1 GTSNPN and CDR2 SVGIG (reference sequence). The CDR3 sequence is CAWRGLSYNSPLHF. The CDR3 nucleotides are TGTGCCTGGAGGGGGTTATCCTATAATTCACCCCTCCACTTT.